The clone carrying this T cell receptor beta chain has a handful of counts. Sequencing used immunoSEQ multiplex PCR; TCRdb keeps in-frame clones, though not all of them. This sample carries 50,000 or so clones, around 92% of them seen once, and the ten largest clones take roughly 1%. Trimming pared 1 base from V and 7 bases from J, leaving 13 bases between. The CDR3 runs 15 residues. The germline V gene has CDR1 MGHRA and CDR2 YSYEKL. Time point denoted: pre-reinfection, 55 to 20 weeks before reinfection detection. No in vitro expansion preceded TCR sequencing of the sorted cells. Two donors provided sorted CD3+ CD8+ CD45RO- naive CD8 T cells at all three reinfection time points. The data were obtained in a study of memory CD8 T cells in hepatitis C reinfection. Study details: Samples before reinfection came 55 to 20 weeks prior to detection.

The TCR sequence derives from a man younger than 35 with hepatitis C virus infection. Sequenced: naive CD8+ T cells sorted from blood. V gene TRBV4-1 combines with J gene TRBJ1-4; maybe TRBD1 (5 bases). The CDR3 nucleotides read TGCGCCAGCAGCCAAGGTTGGGGGGGGAGTGAAAAACTGTTTTTT. Its translation: CASSQGWGGSEKLFF.